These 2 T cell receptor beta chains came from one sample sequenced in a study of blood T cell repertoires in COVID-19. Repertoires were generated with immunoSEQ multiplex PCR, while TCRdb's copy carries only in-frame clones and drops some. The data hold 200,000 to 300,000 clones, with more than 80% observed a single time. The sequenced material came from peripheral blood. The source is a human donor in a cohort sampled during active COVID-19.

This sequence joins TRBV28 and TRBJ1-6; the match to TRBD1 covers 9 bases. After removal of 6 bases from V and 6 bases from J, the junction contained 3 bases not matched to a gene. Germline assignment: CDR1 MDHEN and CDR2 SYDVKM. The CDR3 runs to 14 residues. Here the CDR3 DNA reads TGTGCCAGCAGACCACAGGGGGCTAATTCACCCCTCCACTTT. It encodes CASRPQGANSPLHF.

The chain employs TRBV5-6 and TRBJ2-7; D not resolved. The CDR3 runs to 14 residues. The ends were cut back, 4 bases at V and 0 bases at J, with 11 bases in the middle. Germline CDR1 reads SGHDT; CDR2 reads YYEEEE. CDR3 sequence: CASSPRRGSYEQYF. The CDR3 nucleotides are TGTGCCAGCAGCCCCCGACGAGGCTCCTACGAGCAGTACTTC.